What follows are 14 T cell receptor beta chains derived from one specimen sequenced in a study of T cells after somatic rescue of genetic block. Only in-frame clones appear in the TCRdb table, and some are missing; sequencing was by immunoSEQ multiplex PCR. The table records 9,500 to 15,000 clones, 60% to 75% of them present only once. Sequenced: peripheral blood mononuclear cells (PBMCs). The receptor set was obtained from a boy aged 5-17 years.

The table lists this clone with a few counts. V is TRBV2 and J is TRBJ2-7, with D possibly TRBD1 on 6 matching bases. CDR1 and CDR2 (germline): SNHLY, FYNNEI. This CDR3 region has 12 residues. Between the trimmed V and J ends, which lost 8 bases and 0 bases, there was a span of 8 bases. The CDR3: CASRDNSYEQYF. The CDR3, as DNA: TGTGCCAGCCGGGACAACTCCTACGAGCAGTACTTC.

The chain joins TRBV28 to TRBJ1-2, with TRBD1 matching 9 bases. The CDR3 extends over 16 amino acids. With 6 bases clipped from V and 2 bases from J, the junction kept 10 bases outside the gene matches. Germline V gene lookup returns CDR1 MDHEN and CDR2 SYDVKM. The CDR3 DNA sequence: TGTGCCAGCAGCAAGACTGGGACAGGGTTAAACTATGGCTACACCTTC. Encoded protein: CASSKTGTGLNYGYTF.

The chain combines TRBV5-6 with TRBJ1-2; TRBD1 aligns across 7 bases. CDR3 length: 15 amino acids. V shed 2 bases and J 4 bases; nucleotides not matched to a gene: 8. Germline V gives CDR1 SGHDT, CDR2 YYEEEE. This CDR3 is CASSFGGGGVYGYTF. CDR3 sequence (DNA): TGTGCCAGCAGCTTCGGGGGAGGGGGCGTCTATGGCTACACCTTC.

The V call is TRBV9, the J call TRBJ2-7, with TRBD2 as a possible D gene (6 bases). The V gene's germline CDR1 is SGDLS and CDR2 YYNGEE. V was cut by 0 bases and J by 6 bases, with 13 bases left in between. The CDR3 sequence is 14 residues long. CDR3 protein: CASSVVGSGGEQYF. CDR3 sequence (DNA): TGTGCCAGCAGCGTAGTCGGGAGTGGGGGCGAGCAGTACTTC.

The chain couples TRBV7-9 to TRBJ1-2; D not resolved. Trimming pared 5 bases from V and 1 base from J, leaving 8 bases between. Germline CDR1 SEHNR, CDR2 FQNEAQ (reference sequence). This CDR3 is 13 amino acids long. The CDR3 here is CASSPRINYGYTF. The CDR3 nucleotides read TGTGCCAGCAGCCCACGTATTAACTATGGCTACACCTTC.

The chain combines TRBV11-2 with TRBJ1-2, with 9 bases matching TRBD1. Trimming took 9 bases from V and 5 from J; bases not matched to a gene: 7. Per the germline V gene, CDR1 is SGHAT and CDR2 is FQNNGV. This CDR3 comprises 13 residues. The CDR3 reads CASSTGGRYGYTF. DNA for the CDR3: TGTGCCAGTTCGACAGGGGGAAGGTATGGCTACACCTTC.

The chain carries TRBV18 and TRBJ2-5; no clear D gene. Germline V lookup: CDR1 KGHSH, CDR2 LQKENI. V lost 6 bases to trimming and J lost 1 base, with 9 bases between them. This CDR3 region has 13 residues. CDR3 sequence: CASSGTAQETQYF. The DNA for the CDR3 is TGTGCCAGCTCTGGTACAGCCCAAGAGACCCAGTACTTC.

This clone turned up a few times. A read error may account for a junction end that differs from germline. The gene calls are TRBV6-1 and TRBJ2-5; 10 positions agree with TRBD1. Germline values: CDR1 MNHNS, CDR2 SASEGT. The CDR3 runs to 16 residues. The CDR3 here is CAISEPPDRGQETQYF. In DNA, the CDR3 is TGTGCCATCAGTGAGCCGCCGGACAGGGGGCAAGAGACCCAGTACTTC.

This clone was observed a handful of times. The V gene is TRBV9, the J gene TRBJ2-7; perhaps TRBD1 as D (5 bases). Per germline, CDR1 SGDLS and CDR2 YYNGEE. V was shortened by 0 bases and J by 6 bases, with 22 bases between the two germline ends. The length of the CDR3 is 17 residues. The CDR3 coding sequence is TGTGCCAGCAGCGTAGTAGGTATTGGGGCCGAGTTGAGCGAGCAGTACTTC. Encoded protein: CASSVVGIGAELSEQYF.

The chain is built from TRBV11-2 and TRBJ1-4; 9 bases align to TRBD1. Germline lookup yields CDR1 SGHAT and CDR2 FQNNGV. J gave up 0 bases and V 5 bases, and 10 bases lay outside the gene matches. The CDR3 totals 18 residues. The CDR3 DNA follows: TGTGCCAGCAGCCCCGAGACAGGGGGGTTTGCAACTAATGAAAAACTGTTTTTT. Residues: CASSPETGGFATNEKLFF.

The chain employs TRBV7-8 and TRBJ2-3; 13 bases line up with TRBD2. Germline V gene data show CDR1 as SGHVS and CDR2 as FQNEAQ. J lost 4 bases, V lost 4 bases, and 8 bases had no gene match. CDR3 size: 17 residues. CDR3 sequence (DNA): TGTGCCAGCAGCTACCAACGGACTAGCGGGAGTGCAGATACGCAGTATTTT. Protein: CASSYQRTSGSADTQYF.

In its sample, this clone ranks as hyperexpanded. The rearrangement joins TRBV21-1 to TRBJ2-2; TRBD1 reflects the table's D call only, with no check against the DNA. TRBV21-1 is listed as a pseudogene. The CDR3 has 17 amino acids. The CDR3 is CASSGPKGQANTGELFF. As DNA, the CDR3 is TGTGCCAGCAGCGGTCCAAAGGGACAGGCGAACACCGGGGAGCTGTTTTTT.

This chain joins TRBV4-2 and TRBJ2-3, with a weak D call TRBD1 (5 bases). Germline CDR1 is LGHNA and CDR2 is YNFKEQ. CDR3 length: 17 amino acids. Trimming pared 2 bases from V and 1 base from J, leaving 16 bases between. This CDR3 reads CASSQLAGYPGTDTQYF. DNA of the CDR3: TGTGCCAGCAGCCAACTCGCAGGGTACCCGGGCACAGATACGCAGTATTTT.

The sample holds one count of this clone. The chain uses TRBV19 and TRBJ2-3; 9 positions agree with TRBD1. The CDR3 contains 14 residues. V gave up 8 bases and J gave up 2 bases; unmatched junction bases: 5. CDR1 and CDR2 from the germline V gene are LNHDA and SQIVND (reference sequence). CDR3 bases: TGTGCCAGTTTGGGGGACAGGGTCACAGATACGCAGTATTTT. Translation: CASLGDRVTDTQYF.